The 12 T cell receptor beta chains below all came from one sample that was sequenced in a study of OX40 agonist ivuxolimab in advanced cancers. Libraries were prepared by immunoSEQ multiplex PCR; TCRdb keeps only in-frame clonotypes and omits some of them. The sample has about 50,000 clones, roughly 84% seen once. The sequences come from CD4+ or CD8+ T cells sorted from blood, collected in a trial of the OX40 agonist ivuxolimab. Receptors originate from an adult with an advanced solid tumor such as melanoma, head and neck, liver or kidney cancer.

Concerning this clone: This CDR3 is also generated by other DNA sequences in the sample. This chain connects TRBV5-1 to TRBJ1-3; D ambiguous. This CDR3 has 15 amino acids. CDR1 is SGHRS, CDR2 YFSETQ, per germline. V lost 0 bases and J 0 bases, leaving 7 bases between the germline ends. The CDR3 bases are TGCGCCAGCAGCTTGGGCTCAGTCTCTGGAAACACCATATATTTT. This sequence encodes CASSLGSVSGNTIYF.

The CDR3 loop reads CASSLEVGLAYNEQFF. The CDR3 coding sequence is TGCGCCAGCAGCTTGGAGGTGGGGCTGGCCTACAATGAGCAGTTCTTC. The rearrangement links TRBV5-1 to TRBJ2-1; perhaps TRBD1 as D (5 bases). From germline, CDR1 is SGHRS and CDR2 YFSETQ. With 0 bases removed from V and 2 bases from J, the gap between germline ends came to 12 bases. The CDR3 loop spans 16 amino acids.

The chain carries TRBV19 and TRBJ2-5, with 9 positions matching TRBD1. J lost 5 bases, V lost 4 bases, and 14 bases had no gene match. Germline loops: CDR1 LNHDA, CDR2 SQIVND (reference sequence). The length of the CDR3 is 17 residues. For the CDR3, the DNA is TGTGCCAGTAGTAGTGGGACAGGGAGGAAGGGGAAGGAGACCCAGTACTTC. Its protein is CASSSGTGRKGKETQYF. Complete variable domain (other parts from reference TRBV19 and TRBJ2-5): DGGITQSPKYLFRKEGQNVTLSCEQNLNHDAMYWYRQDPGQGLRLIYYSQIVNDFQKGDIAEGYSVSREKKESFPLTVTSAQKNPTAFYLCASSSGTGRKGKETQYFGPGTRLLVL.

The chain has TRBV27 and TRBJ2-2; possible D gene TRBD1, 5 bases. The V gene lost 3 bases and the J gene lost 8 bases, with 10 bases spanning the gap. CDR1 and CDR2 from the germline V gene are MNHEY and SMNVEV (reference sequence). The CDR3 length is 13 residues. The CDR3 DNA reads TGTGCCAGCAGTTTTGCAGGGTCAGGGGAGCTGTTTTTT. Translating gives CASSFAGSGELFF.

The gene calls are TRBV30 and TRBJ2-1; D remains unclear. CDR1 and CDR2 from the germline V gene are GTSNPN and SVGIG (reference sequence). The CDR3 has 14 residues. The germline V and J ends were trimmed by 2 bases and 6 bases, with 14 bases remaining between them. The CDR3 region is CAWSPHRTPNEQFF. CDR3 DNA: TGTGCCTGGAGTCCCCACCGAACCCCCAATGAGCAGTTCTTC.

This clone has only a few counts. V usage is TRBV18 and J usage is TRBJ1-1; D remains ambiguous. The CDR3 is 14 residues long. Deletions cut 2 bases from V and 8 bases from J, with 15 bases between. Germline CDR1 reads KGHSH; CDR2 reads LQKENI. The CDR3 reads CASSPVVDPLEAFF. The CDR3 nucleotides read TGTGCCAGCTCACCAGTGGTGGACCCCTTGGAAGCTTTCTTT.

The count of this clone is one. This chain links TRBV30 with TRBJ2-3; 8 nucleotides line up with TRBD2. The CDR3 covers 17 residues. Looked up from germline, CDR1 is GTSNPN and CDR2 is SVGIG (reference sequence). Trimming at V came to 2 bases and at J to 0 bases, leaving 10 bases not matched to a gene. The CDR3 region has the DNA TGTGCCTGGAGTACAAGCGGGAGCCCTCGTAGCACAGATACGCAGTATTTT. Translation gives CAWSTSGSPRSTDTQYF.

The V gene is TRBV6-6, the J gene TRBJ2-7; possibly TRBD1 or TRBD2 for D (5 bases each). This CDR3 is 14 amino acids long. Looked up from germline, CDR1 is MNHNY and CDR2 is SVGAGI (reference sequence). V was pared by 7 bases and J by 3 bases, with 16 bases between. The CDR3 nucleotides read TGTGCCAGCAATTTTTGGGGACCAGGCTACGAGCAGTACTTC. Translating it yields CASNFWGPGYEQYF.

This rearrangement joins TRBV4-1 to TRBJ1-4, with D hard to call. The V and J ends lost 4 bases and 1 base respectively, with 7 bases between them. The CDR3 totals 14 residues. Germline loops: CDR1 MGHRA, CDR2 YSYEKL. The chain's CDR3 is CASSPTITNEKLFF. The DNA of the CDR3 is TGCGCCAGCAGCCCTACGATAACTAATGAAAAACTGTTTTTT.

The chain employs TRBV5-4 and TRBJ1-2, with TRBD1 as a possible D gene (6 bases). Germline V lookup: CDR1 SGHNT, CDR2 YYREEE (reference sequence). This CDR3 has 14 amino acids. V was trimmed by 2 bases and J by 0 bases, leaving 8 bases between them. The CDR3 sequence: CASSLNRANYGYTF. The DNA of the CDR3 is TGTGCCAGCAGCTTAAACAGGGCTAACTATGGCTACACCTTC. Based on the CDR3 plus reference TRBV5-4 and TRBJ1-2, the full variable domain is ETGVTQSPTHLIKTRGQQVTLRCSSQSGHNTVSWYQQALGQGPQFIFQYYREEENGRGNFPPRFSGLQFPNYSSELNVNALELDDSALYLCASSLNRANYGYTFGSGTRLTVV.

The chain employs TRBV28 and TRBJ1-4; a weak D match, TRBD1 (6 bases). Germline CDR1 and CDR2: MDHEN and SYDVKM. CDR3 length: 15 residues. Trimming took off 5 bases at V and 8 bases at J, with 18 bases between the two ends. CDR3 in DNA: TGTGCCAGCAGTGGCGAGGGGGGCAACTGGGAAAAACTGTTTTTT. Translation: CASSGEGGNWEKLFF.

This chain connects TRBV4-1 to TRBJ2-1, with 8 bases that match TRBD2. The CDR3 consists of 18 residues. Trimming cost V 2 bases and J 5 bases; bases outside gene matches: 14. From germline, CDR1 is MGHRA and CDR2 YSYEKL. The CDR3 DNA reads TGCGCCAGCAGCCAATGGGGTTGGGCGGGAGGTCGGAACAATGAGCAGTTCTTC. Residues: CASSQWGWAGGRNNEQFF.